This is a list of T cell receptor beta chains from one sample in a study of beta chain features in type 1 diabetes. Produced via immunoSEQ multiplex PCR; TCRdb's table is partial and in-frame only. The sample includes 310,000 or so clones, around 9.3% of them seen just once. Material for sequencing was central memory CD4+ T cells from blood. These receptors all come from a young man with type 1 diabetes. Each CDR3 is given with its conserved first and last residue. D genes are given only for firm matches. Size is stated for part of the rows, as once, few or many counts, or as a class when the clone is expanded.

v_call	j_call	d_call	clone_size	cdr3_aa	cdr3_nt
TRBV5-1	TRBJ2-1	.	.	CASSSGYNNEQFF	TGCGCCAGCAGCAGCGGATACAACAATGAGCAGTTCTTC
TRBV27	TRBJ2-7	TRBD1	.	CASSLEQGAHYEQYF	TGTGCCAGCAGTCTCGAACAGGGGGCTCACTACGAGCAGTACTTC
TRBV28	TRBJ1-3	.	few	CASSLQGPPGNTIYF	TGTGCCAGCAGTTTACAGGGACCCCCTGGAAACACCATATATTTT
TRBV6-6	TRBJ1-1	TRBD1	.	CASRPGQGEAFF	TGTGCCAGCAGACCTGGACAGGGTGAAGCTTTCTTT
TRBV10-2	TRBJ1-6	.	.	CASSETAGTYNSPLHF	TGCGCCAGCAGTGAGACGGCAGGAACCTATAATTCACCCCTCCACTTT
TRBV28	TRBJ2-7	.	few	CATRVEYEQYF	TGTGCCACCAGGGTTGAGTACGAGCAGTACTTC
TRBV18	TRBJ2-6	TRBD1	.	CASSPRDRTSGANVLTF	TGTGCCAGCTCACCTCGGGACAGAACCTCTGGGGCCAACGTCCTGACTTTC
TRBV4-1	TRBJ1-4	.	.	CASSQEGTGNEKLFF	TGCGCCAGCAGCCAAGAGGGGACGGGGAATGAAAAACTGTTTTTT
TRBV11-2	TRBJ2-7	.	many	CASSLAGGTYEQYF	TGTGCCAGCAGCTTAGCAGGAGGGACCTACGAGCAGTACTTC
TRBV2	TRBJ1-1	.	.	CASSYRGGRNTEAFF	TGTGCCAGCAGTTATCGCGGAGGGAGAAACACTGAAGCTTTCTTT
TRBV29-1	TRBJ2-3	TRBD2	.	CSVEDPRLAGRTDTQYF	TGCAGCGTTGAAGATCCGAGACTAGCGGGACGCACAGATACGCAGTATTTT
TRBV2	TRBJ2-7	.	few	CASIGQAHEQYF	TGTGCCAGCATAGGGCAGGCCCACGAGCAGTACTTC
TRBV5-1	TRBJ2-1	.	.	CASSFGASDNEQFF	TGCGCCAGCAGCTTTGGGGCTTCCGACAATGAGCAGTTCTTC
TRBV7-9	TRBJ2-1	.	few	CASSDTGAQYNEQFF	TGTGCCAGCAGCGATACCGGGGCCCAATACAATGAGCAGTTCTTC
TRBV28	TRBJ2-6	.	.	CASSSPAGANVLTF	TGTGCCAGCAGTTCCCCCGCAGGGGCCAACGTCCTGACTTTC
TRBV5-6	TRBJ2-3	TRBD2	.	CASSQVSGGLADTQYF	TGTGCCAGCAGCCAAGTTAGCGGGGGGTTAGCAGATACGCAGTATTTT
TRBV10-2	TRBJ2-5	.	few	CASSDSGAGGETQYF	TGCGCCAGCAGTGATTCTGGGGCCGGGGGAGAGACCCAGTACTTC
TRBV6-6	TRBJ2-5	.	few	CASSSQETQYF	TGTGCCAGCAGCAGCCAAGAGACCCAGTACTTC
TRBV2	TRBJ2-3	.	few	CASSDRAGIDTQYF	TGTGCCAGCAGTGATAGGGCTGGGATAGATACGCAGTATTTT
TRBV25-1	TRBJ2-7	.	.	CASSEDTYEQYF	TGTGCCAGCAGTGAGGACACCTACGAGCAGTACTTC
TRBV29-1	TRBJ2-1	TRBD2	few	CSVERAGVGNEQFF	TGCAGCGTGGAAAGAGCGGGGGTGGGGAATGAGCAGTTCTTC
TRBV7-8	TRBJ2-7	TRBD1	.	CASSLGQGRSDEQYF	TGTGCCAGCAGCCTAGGACAGGGTCGGTCGGACGAGCAGTACTTC
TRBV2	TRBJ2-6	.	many	CASATGQTSGANVLTF	TGTGCCAGTGCGACCGGACAGACTTCTGGGGCCAACGTCCTGACTTTC
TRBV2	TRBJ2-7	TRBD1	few	CASSDQGQGARYEQYF	TGTGCCAGCAGTGATCAGGGACAGGGGGCTCGGTACGAGCAGTACTTC
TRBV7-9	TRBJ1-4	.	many	CASSFRDEKLFF	TGTGCCAGCAGCTTCCGGGATGAAAAACTGTTTTTT
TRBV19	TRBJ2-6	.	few	CASHLQGESGANVLTF	TGTGCCAGTCACCTTCAAGGGGAATCTGGGGCCAACGTCCTGACTTTC
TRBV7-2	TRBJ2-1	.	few	CASSLVVESLHHEQFF	TGTGCCAGCAGCTTAGTGGTAGAGAGCTTACATCATGAGCAGTTCTTC
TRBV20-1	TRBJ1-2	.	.	CSPGGYTF	TGCAGTCCAGGCGGCTACACCTTC
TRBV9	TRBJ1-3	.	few	CASSAVVVGGRSSGNTIYF	TGTGCCAGCAGCGCAGTAGTAGTAGGAGGCCGGAGCTCTGGAAACACCATATATTTT
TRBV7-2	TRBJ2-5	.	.	CASSLLRGDQETQYF	TGTGCCAGCAGCTTACTTCGGGGAGACCAAGAGACCCAGTACTTC
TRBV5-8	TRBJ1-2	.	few	CASSPTDNYGYTF	TGTGCCAGCAGCCCGACGGATAACTATGGCTACACCTTC
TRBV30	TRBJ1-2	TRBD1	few	CAWSRQGGYGYTF	TGTGCCTGGAGCCGACAGGGTGGATATGGCTACACCTTC
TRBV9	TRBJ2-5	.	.	CASSTGRETQYF	TGCGCCAGCAGCACAGGGCGGGAGACCCAGTACTTC
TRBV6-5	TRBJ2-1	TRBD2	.	CASSSPGLAGSNEQFF	TGTGCCAGCAGTTCCCCGGGACTAGCGGGGAGCAATGAGCAGTTCTTC
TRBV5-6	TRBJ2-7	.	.	CASSLYIGPRDEQYF	TGTGCCAGCAGCTTGTATATTGGGCCGAGGGACGAGCAGTACTTC
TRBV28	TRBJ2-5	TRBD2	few	CATGGAGGGQETQYF	TGTGCCACGGGCGGTGCCGGCGGGGGTCAAGAGACCCAGTACTTC
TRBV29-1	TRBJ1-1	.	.	CSGGRAGTEAFF	TGCAGCGGGGGACGGGCTGGGACTGAAGCTTTCTTT
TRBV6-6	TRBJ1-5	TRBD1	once	CASMRGTDSNQPQHF	TGTGCCAGCATGCGTGGGACAGATAGCAATCAGCCCCAGCATTTT
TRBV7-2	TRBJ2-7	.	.	CASSPTALDYEQYF	TGTGCCAGCAGCCCTACAGCGCTGGATTACGAGCAGTACTTC
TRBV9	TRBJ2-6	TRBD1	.	CASGDRGYSGANVLTF	TGTGCCAGCGGGGACAGGGGTTACTCTGGGGCCAACGTCCTGACTTTC
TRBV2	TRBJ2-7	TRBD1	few	CASGGTGYEQYF	TGTGCCAGCGGAGGGACAGGTTACGAGCAGTACTTC
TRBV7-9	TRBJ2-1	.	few	CASSLTSYNEQFF	TGTGCCAGCAGCTTGACCAGCTACAATGAGCAGTTCTTC
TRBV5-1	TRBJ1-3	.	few	CASSPTVSGNTIYF	TGCGCCAGCAGTCCCACAGTCTCTGGAAACACCATATATTTT
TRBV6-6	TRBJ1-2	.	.	CASSYDPGLTF	TGTGCCAGCAGTTACGATCCAGGGTTAACCTTC
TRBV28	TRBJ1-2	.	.	CASSFAGWGYTF	TGTGCCAGCAGTTTTGCAGGCTGGGGCTACACCTTC